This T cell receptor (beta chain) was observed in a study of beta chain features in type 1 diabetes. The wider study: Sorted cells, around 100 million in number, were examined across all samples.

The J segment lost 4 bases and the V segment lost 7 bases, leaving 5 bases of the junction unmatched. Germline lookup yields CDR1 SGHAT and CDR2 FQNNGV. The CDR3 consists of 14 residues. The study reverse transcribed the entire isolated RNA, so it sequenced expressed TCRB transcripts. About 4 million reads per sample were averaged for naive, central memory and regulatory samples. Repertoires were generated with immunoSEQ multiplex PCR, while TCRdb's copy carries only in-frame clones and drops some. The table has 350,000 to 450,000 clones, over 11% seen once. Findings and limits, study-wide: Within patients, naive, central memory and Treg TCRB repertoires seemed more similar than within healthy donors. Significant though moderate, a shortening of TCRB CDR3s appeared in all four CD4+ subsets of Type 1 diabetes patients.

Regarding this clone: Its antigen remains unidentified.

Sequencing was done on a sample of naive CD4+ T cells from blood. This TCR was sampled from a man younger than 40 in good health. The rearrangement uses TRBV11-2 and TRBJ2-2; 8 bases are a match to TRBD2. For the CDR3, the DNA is TGTGCCAGCACTTTAGCGGGATCCACCGGGGAGCTGTTTTTT. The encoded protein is CASTLAGSTGELFF.